What follows are 24 T cell receptor beta chains derived from one specimen sequenced in a study of blood T cell repertoires in COVID-19. Data came from immunoSEQ multiplex PCR; TCRdb stores just in-frame clones and leaves some out. The table includes about half a million clones, approximately 85% detected once. The sample comprised peripheral blood. The receptors come from a human donor in a cohort sampled during active COVID-19.

In nucleotides, the CDR3 is TGTGCCAGCTCACCAGGGTCAGGAGGCACTGAAGCTTTCTTT. Residues: CASSPGSGGTEAFF. The chain couples TRBV18 to TRBJ1-1, with no clear D. The CDR3 covers 14 residues. The V end was cut by 2 bases, the J end by 4 bases, with 11 bases between. CDR1 and CDR2 from the germline V gene are KGHSH and LQKENI.

V usage is TRBV6-4 and J usage is TRBJ1-2; weak D call: TRBD1 (5 bases). Trimming stripped 2 bases from V and 4 bases from J, with 20 bases between. Germline V CDR1 and CDR2: MRHNA, SNTAGT. The CDR3 length is 17 residues. CDR3 region: CASSDLGITGGVYGYTF. The CDR3 nucleotides are TGTGCCAGCAGTGACCTCGGTATCACAGGAGGGGTCTATGGCTACACCTTC.

The chain combines TRBV30 with TRBJ2-1, with a weak D call TRBD2 (6 bases). Germline-derived CDR1 and CDR2 are GTSNPN and SVGIG (reference sequence). There are 12 residues in the CDR3. V dropped 0 bases and J dropped 10 bases, with 10 bases sitting between them. Written as DNA, the CDR3 is TGTGCCTGGAGTGTTCGGCGGGGAGAGCAGTTCTTC. Translated: CAWSVRRGEQFF. Full variable domain (remainder filled in from reference TRBV30 and TRBJ2-1): SQTIHQWPATLVQPVGSPLSLECTVEGTSNPNLYWYRQAAGRGLQLLFYSVGIGQISSEVPQNLSASRPQDRQFILSSKKLLLSDSGFYLCAWSVRRGEQFFGPGTRLTVL.

The chain has TRBV7-8 and TRBJ1-2; 9 positions agree with TRBD1. Germline CDR1 reads SGHVS; CDR2 reads FQNEAQ. V shed 1 base, J shed 4 bases, and the junction held 4 bases outside the gene matches. The length of the CDR3 is 15 residues. The chain's CDR3 is CASSLVTGGAYGYTF. The CDR3 coding sequence is TGTGCCAGCAGCTTAGTTACAGGGGGCGCCTATGGCTACACCTTC.

This chain links TRBV28 with TRBJ2-2, with D possibly TRBD2 on 5 matching bases. V was trimmed by 5 bases and J by 2 bases, leaving 21 bases between them. The CDR3 is 18 amino acids. Germline V gene lookup returns CDR1 MDHEN and CDR2 SYDVKM. The CDR3 loop is CASSPQRSGAINTGELFF. The CDR3 DNA sequence: TGTGCCAGCAGTCCCCAACGGAGCGGAGCAATTAACACCGGGGAGCTGTTTTTT.

The CDR3 spells CAWSGFPGQGGTEAFF. The CDR3 DNA is TGTGCCTGGAGTGGTTTCCCCGGACAGGGCGGGACTGAAGCTTTCTTT. The rearrangement links TRBV30 to TRBJ1-1; 8 nucleotides agree with TRBD1. Looked up from germline, CDR1 is GTSNPN and CDR2 is SVGIG (reference sequence). This CDR3 spans 16 amino acids. V lost 1 base and J lost 5; bases outside the gene matches: 12.

V usage is TRBV15 and J usage is TRBJ1-4, with 8 bases that match TRBD1. CDR1 and CDR2 (germline): LNHNV, YYDKDF (reference sequence). V shed 3 bases, J shed 7 bases, and the junction held 4 bases outside the gene matches. The CDR3 has 14 residues. The CDR3 loop is CATSRTGEAEKLFF. The DNA of the CDR3 is TGTGCCACCAGCAGGACAGGGGAGGCTGAAAAACTGTTTTTT.

The chain has TRBV7-3 and TRBJ2-7, with 9 positions matching TRBD1. V lost 3 bases to trimming and J lost 4 bases; unmatched junction nucleotides: 7. The CDR3 has 15 residues. CDR1 SGHTA and CDR2 FQGTGA come from the germline V gene. This CDR3 reads CASSFSGQGGYEQYF. The CDR3 DNA sequence: TGTGCCAGCAGCTTCTCGGGACAGGGAGGTTACGAGCAGTACTTC.

V and J are TRBV7-2 and TRBJ1-5, with D possibly being TRBD1 (6 bases). Trimming removed 5 bases at V and 6 bases at J, with 17 bases between. Germline assignment: CDR1 SGHTA and CDR2 FQGNSA. The CDR3 has 15 residues. CDR3 amino acids: CASSKNQGWGQPQHF. The CDR3 DNA follows: TGTGCCAGCAGCAAAAACCAGGGGTGGGGTCAGCCCCAGCATTTT.

This sequence joins TRBV7-9 and TRBJ2-5; 7 positions match TRBD1. V lost 1 base to trimming and J lost 4 bases; unmatched junction nucleotides: 6. Per germline, CDR1 SEHNR and CDR2 FQNEAQ (reference sequence). The CDR3 consists of 15 residues. CDR3 residues: CASSLGYAGGETQYF. DNA of the CDR3: TGTGCCAGCAGCTTAGGATATGCAGGGGGAGAGACCCAGTACTTC.

CDR3 protein: CASSMITGNYGYTF. CDR3 bases: TGTGCCAGTAGTATGATTACAGGGAACTATGGCTACACCTTC. The chain combines TRBV19 with TRBJ1-2; TRBD1 is a possible D gene (6 bases). The germline CDR1 and CDR2 sequences are LNHDA and SQIVND (reference sequence). V was pared by 3 bases and J by 2 bases, with 10 bases between. The CDR3 length is 14 residues.

V gene TRBV23-1 combines with J gene TRBJ2-7, with 9 bases lining up with TRBD2. TRBV23-1 belongs to the ORF category, with a function that is uncertain. J lost 3 bases, V lost 5 bases, and 17 bases had no gene match. There are 18 residues in the CDR3. In DNA, the CDR3 is TGCGCCAGCAGTGCGGGTGTCAGACTAGCGGATGAGGGCTACGAGCAGTACTTC. Protein: CASSAGVRLADEGYEQYF.

This clone is a singleton in its sample. The rearrangement links TRBV18 to TRBJ2-7; 10 bases agree with TRBD1. V was pared by 9 bases and J by 7 bases, with 12 bases of the junction left unmatched. Germline V gene sequence: CDR1 KGHSH, CDR2 LQKENI. The CDR3 loop spans 14 amino acids. For the CDR3, the DNA is TGTGCCAGTCGGACGTCCGGGACAGGGGAAGAGCAGTACTTC. This translates into CASRTSGTGEEQYF.

The chain recombines TRBV30 with TRBJ1-6, with 8 bases lining up with TRBD1. This CDR3 contains 13 residues. The germline V gene has CDR1 GTSNPN and CDR2 SVGIG (reference sequence). The V segment lost 8 bases and the J segment 8 bases; nucleotides outside the gene matches: 8. The CDR3 DNA reads TGTGCCGGCGACAGGGGTCAAGATTCACCCCTCCACTTT. Its translation is CAGDRGQDSPLHF.

The CDR3 spells CASSLGREAFF. As DNA, the CDR3 is TGTGCCAGCAGCTTGGGGAGGGAAGCTTTCTTT. The chain joins TRBV5-8 to TRBJ1-1; D call uncertain. In germline, CDR1 is SGHTS, CDR2 YDEGEE. This CDR3 has 11 amino acids. V dropped 0 bases and J dropped 8 bases, with 5 bases sitting between them.

The chain has TRBV7-2 and TRBJ1-4; 8 bases line up with TRBD1. The V gene's germline CDR1 is SGHTA and CDR2 FQGNSA. This CDR3 has 17 residues. With 5 bases clipped from V and 10 bases from J, the junction kept 18 bases outside the gene matches. This CDR3 is CASSPGTGTFFGGKLFF. The CDR3, as DNA: TGTGCCAGCAGCCCCGGGACAGGTACCTTTTTCGGTGGAAAACTGTTTTTT.

This clone was detected only once. The rearrangement links TRBV24-1 to TRBJ1-2; no reliable D call. The germline V and J ends were trimmed by 12 bases and 3 bases, with 16 bases remaining between them. Germline CDR1 KGHDR, CDR2 SFDVKD. The CDR3 totals 13 residues. The CDR3 DNA follows: TGTGCCGCTGGGCGGGGAATAGACTATGGCTACACCTTC. The encoded protein is CAAGRGIDYGYTF.

V and J are TRBV7-9 and TRBJ2-7, with D perhaps matching TRBD1 (5 bases). V lost 5 bases to trimming and J lost 2 bases, with 16 bases between them. This CDR3 contains 15 residues. Looked up from germline, CDR1 is SEHNR and CDR2 is FQNEAQ (reference sequence). CDR3: CASSPGANPTYEQYF. In DNA form, the CDR3 reads TGTGCCAGCAGCCCTGGGGCGAACCCCACCTACGAGCAGTACTTC.

This clone has only a few counts. The V and J genes are TRBV3-1 (or the pseudogene TRBV3-2) and TRBJ2-7; the match to TRBD1 covers 7 bases. With 2 bases clipped from V and 7 bases from J, the junction kept 8 bases outside the gene matches. The CDR3 totals 14 residues. CDR1 LGHDT and CDR2 YNNKEL come from the germline V gene (reference sequence). The CDR3 DNA reads TGTGCCAGCAGCCAACGAACAGGGGAGAAGGAGCAGTACTTC. Amino acid sequence: CASSQRTGEKEQYF.

The V call is TRBV28, the J call TRBJ1-2; 9 nucleotides align to TRBD1. Germline V gives CDR1 MDHEN, CDR2 SYDVKM. The CDR3 sequence is 16 residues long. V trimming: 6 bases; J trimming: 3 bases; junction bases outside the gene matches: 11. DNA of the CDR3: TGTGCCAGCAGATTGGAGGTTGGGACAGGGTACTATGGCTACACCTTC. Its translation: CASRLEVGTGYYGYTF.

V gene TRBV3-1 (or the pseudogene TRBV3-2) combines with J gene TRBJ2-5, with D perhaps TRBD1 (8 bases). V lost 1 base to trimming and J lost 5 bases, with 20 bases between them. The germline gives CDR1 LGHDT, CDR2 YNNKEL (reference sequence). This CDR3 has 17 amino acids. The chain's CDR3 is CASSQGGGRTGLETQYF. In DNA form, the CDR3 reads TGTGCCAGCAGCCAAGGCGGGGGAAGGACAGGGCTGGAGACCCAGTACTTC.

This clone appeared a single time. J is TRBJ1-5 and V is TRBV18; TRBD1 aligns across 12 bases. Per germline, CDR1 KGHSH and CDR2 LQKENI. After removal of 0 bases from V and 4 bases from J, the junction contained 7 bases not matched to a gene. The CDR3 covers 18 residues. CDR3 amino acids: CASSPPSGTGGGNQPQHF. The CDR3, as DNA: TGTGCCAGCTCACCACCGTCCGGGACAGGGGGCGGGAATCAGCCCCAGCATTTT.

CDR3 sequence (DNA): TGCGCCAGCAGACGTACTAGCGATAGCACAGATACGCAGTATTTT. Amino acids: CASRRTSDSTDTQYF. The chain combines TRBV5-1 with TRBJ2-3; 7 nucleotides match TRBD2. V gave up 5 bases and J gave up 0 bases; unmatched junction bases: 6. Looked up from germline, CDR1 is SGHRS and CDR2 is YFSETQ. The CDR3 is 15 amino acids.

This clone came up once. The J gene is TRBJ1-1, the V gene TRBV28; D gene ambiguous. Germline assignment: CDR1 MDHEN and CDR2 SYDVKM. The CDR3 sequence is 12 residues long. Deletions cut 10 bases from V and 0 bases from J, with 9 bases between. In DNA form, the CDR3 reads TGTGCCACTTCGAGTATGAACACTGAAGCTTTCTTT. The encoded protein is CATSSMNTEAFF.